This T cell receptor beta chain was captured in a study of shared clonotypes between healthy human individuals. Across the study: Donor composition was a couple of women and three men, aged 18 to 49.

Running of the assay took place at deep level. An approximately 220 ng quantity of DNA, 25,000 to 30,000 T cell genomes, went into the sorted-subset replicate PCRs. Only in-frame clones appear in the TCRdb table, and some are missing; sequencing was by immunoSEQ multiplex PCR. The sample holds roughly 2,500,000 clones; roughly 93% are singletons and the top ten take approximately 0.35%. This receptor was taken from a man younger than 35 in good health. Some clones in this sample may be carry-over from other donors' samples. Sequencing was carried out using naive CD4+ T cells from PBMCs. As for subset: CD45RA+ positively selected.

This CDR3 reads CASSLKPGLSLYEQYF. CDR3 sequence (DNA): TGTGCCAGCAGCCTAAAACCGGGACTCTCCTTGTACGAGCAGTACTTC. The chain is built from TRBV7-8 and TRBJ2-7, with a weak D call TRBD2 (6 bases). The CDR3 length is 16 residues. In germline, CDR1 is SGHVS, CDR2 FQNEAQ. Trimming stripped 5 bases from V and 4 bases from J, with 21 bases between.